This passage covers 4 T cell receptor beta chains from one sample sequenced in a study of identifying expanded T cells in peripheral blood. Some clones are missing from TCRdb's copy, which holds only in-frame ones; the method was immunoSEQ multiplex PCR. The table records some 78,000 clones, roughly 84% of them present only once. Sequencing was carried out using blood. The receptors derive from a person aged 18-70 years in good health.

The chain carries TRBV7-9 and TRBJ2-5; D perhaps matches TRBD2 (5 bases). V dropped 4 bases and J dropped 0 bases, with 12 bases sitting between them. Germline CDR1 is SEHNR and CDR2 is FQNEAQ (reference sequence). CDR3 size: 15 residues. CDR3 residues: CASSSGSAYQETQYF. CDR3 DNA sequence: TGTGCCAGCAGCTCAGGTAGCGCCTACCAAGAGACCCAGTACTTC.

The CDR3 coding sequence is TGTGCCAGCAGTTTCGAGGGCAGGGAGCTGTTTTTT. As protein: CASSFEGRELFF. The V call is TRBV28, the J call TRBJ2-2; a weak D match, TRBD2 (5 bases). V dropped 3 bases and J dropped 9 bases, with 8 bases sitting between them. Per germline, CDR1 MDHEN and CDR2 SYDVKM. CDR3 length equals 12 residues. Drawing the rest from reference TRBV28 and TRBJ2-2, the complete variable domain is DVKVTQSSRYLVKRTGEKVFLECVQDMDHENMFWYRQDPGLGLRLIYFSYDVKMKEKGDIPEGYSVSREKKERFSLILESASTNQTSMYLCASSFEGRELFFGEGSRLTVL.

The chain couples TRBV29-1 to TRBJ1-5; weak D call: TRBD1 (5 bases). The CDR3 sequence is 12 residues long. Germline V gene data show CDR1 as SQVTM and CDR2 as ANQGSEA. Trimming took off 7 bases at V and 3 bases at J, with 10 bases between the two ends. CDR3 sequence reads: CSAGGYNQPQHF. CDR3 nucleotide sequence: TGCAGCGCCGGGGGGTACAATCAGCCCCAGCATTTT.

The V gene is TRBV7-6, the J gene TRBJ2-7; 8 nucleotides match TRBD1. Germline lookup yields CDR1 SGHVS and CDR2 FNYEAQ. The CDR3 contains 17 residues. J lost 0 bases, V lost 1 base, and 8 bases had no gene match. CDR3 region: CASSLVAQGALSYEQYF. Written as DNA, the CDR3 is TGTGCCAGCAGCTTAGTCGCTCAGGGGGCCCTCTCCTACGAGCAGTACTTC.